This T cell receptor beta chain was captured in a study of blood T cell repertoires in COVID-19 (dated by TCRdb to 2018 to 2020). For context, the study as a whole: Samples from collaborators originated in the United States, Italy and Spain and spanned both the acute and convalescent phases of COVID-19. The material from the prospective study consisted of cDNA or gDNA derived from T cells, B-cell-depleted T cells, or PBMCs. The dataset comprised deeply sampled blood TCRbeta repertoires from subjects exposed to, actively infected with, or recovered from COVID-19. The repertoires were released in a freely available public database intended as a resource for research on the immune response to SARS-CoV-2. Samples came from the ongoing ImmuneRACE study (first 160 participants) plus 1,254 subjects from 6 global collaborators. A de-identified subject ID, COVID-19 status, age in years and sex were almost always included in the sample metadata. Where available, HLA class I and class II types were obtained from metadata supplied by the sample provider rather than from assay-based typing.

In Seattle, one collaborating source enrolled patients while the infection was active and tracked those patients longitudinally over the course of disease. Collaborating institutions collected whole blood in K2EDTA tubes following their own protocols. For TCRbeta analysis, collaborators shipped samples as frozen whole blood, isolated PBMCs, or DNA extracted from either of those sample types. Study-wide conclusions, independent of this receptor: The quantity of clinical and demographic metadata differed by source and by participant and was supplied without curation.

Taken from cysteine to phenylalanine, the CDR3 has 12 residues. Only the CDR3 DNA stays, 36 bases, in frame from base 1. Trimming takes 1 base off V and 15 bases off J; junction bases not matched to a gene: 6. The germline V gene yields SNHLY for CDR1 and FYNNEI for CDR2. On this clone itself: Its antigen remains unidentified. Base qualities are missing; no much larger clone stands one base away.

The immunoSEQ Assay, a bias-controlled multiplex PCR, was used to amplify TCRbeta CDR3 regions from genomic DNA. The authors' analysis ran thus. Within the assay, amplification of reference gene primers was used to estimate how many nucleated cells each sample contained. To quantify the absolute abundance of each unique TCRbeta CDR3 rearrangement, sequence reads were collapsed and filtered. For each sample, productive Simpson clonality was calculated as the square root of Simpson's diversity index across productive rearrangements. Drawn from immuneACCESS, this table holds only the in-frame rearrangements with V and J called that TCRdb kept. Clones are partly lost; checked studies trace under half to an unresolved V gene and leave the rest unexplained. V and J calls and clone size are given by that table; D and trimming were obtained from the DNA. A total of around 300,000 clones appear in this sample, around 88% of them only once. The leading ten clones occupy under 15% of the sample.

The sequence was collected from a woman in her sixties or seventies with COVID-19, enrolled during active disease. Sequencing was done on a sample of peripheral blood. The sequence is built from TRBV2 and TRBJ2-3; the junction holds 8 bases that match TRBD1. CDR3 sequence: CASSEDQGALYF. In nucleotides, the sequence is TGTGCCAGCAGTGAAGATCAGGGGGCACTCTATTTT.